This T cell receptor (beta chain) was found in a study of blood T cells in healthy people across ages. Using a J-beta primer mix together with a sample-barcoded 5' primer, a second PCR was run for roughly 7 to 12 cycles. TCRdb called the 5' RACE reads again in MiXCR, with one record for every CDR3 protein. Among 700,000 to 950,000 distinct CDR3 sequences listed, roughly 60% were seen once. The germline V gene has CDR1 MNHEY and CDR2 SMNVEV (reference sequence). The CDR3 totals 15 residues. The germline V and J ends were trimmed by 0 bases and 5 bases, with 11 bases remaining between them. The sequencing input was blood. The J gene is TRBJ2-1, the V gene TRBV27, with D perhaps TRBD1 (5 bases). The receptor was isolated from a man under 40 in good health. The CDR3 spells CASSLSIGVDNEQFF. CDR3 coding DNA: TGTGCCAGCAGTTTATCAATAGGGGTCGACAATGAGCAGTTCTTC.